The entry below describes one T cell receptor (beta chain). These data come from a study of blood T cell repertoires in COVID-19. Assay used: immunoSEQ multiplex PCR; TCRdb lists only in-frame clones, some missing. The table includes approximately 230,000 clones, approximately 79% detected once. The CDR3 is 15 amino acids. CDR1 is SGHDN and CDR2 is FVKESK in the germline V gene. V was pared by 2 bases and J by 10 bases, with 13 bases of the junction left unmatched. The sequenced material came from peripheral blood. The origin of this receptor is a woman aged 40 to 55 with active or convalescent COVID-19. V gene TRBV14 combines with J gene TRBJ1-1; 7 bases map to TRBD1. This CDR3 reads CASSQITGQPRGAFF. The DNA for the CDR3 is TGTGCCAGCAGCCAAATTACGGGACAGCCCCGGGGAGCTTTCTTT.